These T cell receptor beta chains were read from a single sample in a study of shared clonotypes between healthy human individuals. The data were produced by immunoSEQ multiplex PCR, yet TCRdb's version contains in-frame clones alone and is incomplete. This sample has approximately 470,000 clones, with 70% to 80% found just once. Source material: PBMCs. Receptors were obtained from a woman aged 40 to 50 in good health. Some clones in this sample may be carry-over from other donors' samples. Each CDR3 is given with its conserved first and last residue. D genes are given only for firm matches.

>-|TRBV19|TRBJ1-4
CASSIGGTGVLKLFF
TGTGCCAGTAGTATAGGCGGGACCGGCGTCCTCAAACTGTTTTTT
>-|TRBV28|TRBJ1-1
CASSPHRVRFTEAFF
TGTGCCAGCAGTCCCCACAGGGTGAGGTTCACTGAAGCTTTCTTT
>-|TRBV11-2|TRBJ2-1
CASSSTPGAYNEQFF
TGTGCCAGCAGTTCAACCCCAGGGGCCTACAATGAGCAGTTCTTC
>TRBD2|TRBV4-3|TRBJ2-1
CASSLTSGSFDEQFF
TGCGCCAGCAGCTTGACTAGCGGGAGTTTCGATGAGCAGTTCTTC
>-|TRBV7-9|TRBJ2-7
CASSPRGYEQYF
TGTGCCAGCAGCCCCAGAGGATACGAGCAGTACTTC
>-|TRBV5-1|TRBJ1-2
CASSLEASSGGYTF
TGCGCCAGCAGCTTGGAAGCGTCGTCGGGTGGCTACACCTTC
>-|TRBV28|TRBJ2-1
CASSFQQGSSYNEQFF
TGTGCCAGCAGTTTTCAACAGGGAAGCTCCTACAATGAGCAGTTCTTC
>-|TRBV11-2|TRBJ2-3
CASSLVLGIVGTSTDTQYF
TGTGCCAGCAGCTTAGTTTTGGGGATTGTGGGGACTAGCACAGATACGCAGTATTTT
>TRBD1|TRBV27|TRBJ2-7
CASGPLDRVIHF
TGTGCCAGCGGCCCCCTCGACAGGGTGATACACTTC
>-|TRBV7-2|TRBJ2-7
CASSLGPNPSYEQYF
TGTGCCAGCAGCCTGGGACCGAACCCCTCCTACGAGCAGTACTTC
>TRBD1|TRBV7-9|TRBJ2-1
CASSLGDSRDEQFF
TGTGCCAGCAGCTTAGGGGACAGCCGAGATGAGCAGTTCTTC
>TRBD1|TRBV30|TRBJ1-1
CAWSGQGDMNTEAFF
TGTGCCTGGTCCGGACAGGGGGACATGAACACTGAAGCTTTCTTT
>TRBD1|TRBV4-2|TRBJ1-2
CASSTRTGLPNYGYTF
TGTGCCAGCAGCACCCGGACAGGGCTTCCTAACTATGGCTACACCTTC
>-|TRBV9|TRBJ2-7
CASSPSVATYEQYF
TGTGCCAGCAGCCCGAGTGTCGCTACCTACGAGCAGTACTTC
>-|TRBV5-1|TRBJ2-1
CASSLGQYNEQFF
TGCGCCAGCAGCTTGGGACAGTACAATGAGCAGTTCTTC
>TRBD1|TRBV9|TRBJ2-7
CASSVAGTATYEQYF
TGTGCCAGCAGCGTAGCAGGGACAGCCACCTACGAGCAGTACTTC
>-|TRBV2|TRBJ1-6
CASRDSYNSPLHF
TGTGCCAGCAGGGACAGCTATAATTCACCCCTCCACTTT
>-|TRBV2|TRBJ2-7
CASSVDSPSTYEQYF
TGTGCCAGCAGCGTCGACAGTCCCTCGACCTACGAGCAGTACTTC
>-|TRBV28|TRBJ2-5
CASSFGGETQYF
TGTGCCAGCAGTTTCGGCGGGGAGACCCAGTACTTC
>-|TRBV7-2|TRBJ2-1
CASSLRGTDRYNEQFF
TGTGCCAGCAGCTTACGTGGGACGGATAGATACAATGAGCAGTTCTTC
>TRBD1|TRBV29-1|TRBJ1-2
CSVRDQTLRGINYGYTF
TGCAGCGTTAGAGACCAGACCCTCAGGGGGATTAACTATGGCTACACCTTC